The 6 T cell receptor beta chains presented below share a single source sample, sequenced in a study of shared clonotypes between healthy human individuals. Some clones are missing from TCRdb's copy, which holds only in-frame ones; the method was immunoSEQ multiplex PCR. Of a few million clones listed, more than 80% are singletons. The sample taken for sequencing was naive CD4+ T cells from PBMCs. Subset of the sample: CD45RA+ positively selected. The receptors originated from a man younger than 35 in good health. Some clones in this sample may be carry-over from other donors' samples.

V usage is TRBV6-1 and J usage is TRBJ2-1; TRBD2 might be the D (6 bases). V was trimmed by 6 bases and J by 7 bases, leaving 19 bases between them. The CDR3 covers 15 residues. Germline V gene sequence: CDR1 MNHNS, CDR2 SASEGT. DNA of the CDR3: TGTGCCAGCAGCCGAAACGGGGAGGCAGTGAATGAGCAGTTCTTC. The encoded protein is CASSRNGEAVNEQFF.

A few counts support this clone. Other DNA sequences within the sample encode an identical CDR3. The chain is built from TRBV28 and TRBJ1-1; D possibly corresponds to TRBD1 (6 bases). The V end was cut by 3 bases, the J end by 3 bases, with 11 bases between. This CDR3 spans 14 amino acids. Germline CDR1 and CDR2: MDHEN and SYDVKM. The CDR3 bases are TGTGCCAGCAGTTTGGGGGGCGGGGACACTGAAGCTTTCTTT. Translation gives CASSLGGGDTEAFF.

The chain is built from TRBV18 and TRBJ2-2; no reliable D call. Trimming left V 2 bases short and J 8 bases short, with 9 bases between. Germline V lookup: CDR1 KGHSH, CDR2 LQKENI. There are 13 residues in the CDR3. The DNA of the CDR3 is TGTGCCAGCTCACCAACTCTCGGGGGGGAGCTGTTTTTT. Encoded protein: CASSPTLGGELFF.

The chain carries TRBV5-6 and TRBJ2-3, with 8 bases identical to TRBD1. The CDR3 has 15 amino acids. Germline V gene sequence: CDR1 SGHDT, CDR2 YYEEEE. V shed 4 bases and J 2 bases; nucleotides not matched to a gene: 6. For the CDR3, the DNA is TGTGCCAGCAGCCGGGGACAGGCTTACACAGATACGCAGTATTTT. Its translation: CASSRGQAYTDTQYF.

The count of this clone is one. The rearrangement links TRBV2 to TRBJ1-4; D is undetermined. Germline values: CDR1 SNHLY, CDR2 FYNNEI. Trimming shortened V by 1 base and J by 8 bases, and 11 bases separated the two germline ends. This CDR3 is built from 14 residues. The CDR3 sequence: CASSEEVGREKLFF. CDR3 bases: TGTGCCAGCAGTGAAGAAGTCGGGAGAGAAAAACTGTTTTTT.

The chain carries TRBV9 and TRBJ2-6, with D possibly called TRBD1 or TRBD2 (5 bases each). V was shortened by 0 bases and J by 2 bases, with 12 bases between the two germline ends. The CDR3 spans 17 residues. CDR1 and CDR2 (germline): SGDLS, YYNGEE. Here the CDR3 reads CASSVGRGTTGANVLTF. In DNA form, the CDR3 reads TGTGCCAGCAGCGTAGGACGGGGCACAACTGGGGCCAACGTCCTGACTTTC.